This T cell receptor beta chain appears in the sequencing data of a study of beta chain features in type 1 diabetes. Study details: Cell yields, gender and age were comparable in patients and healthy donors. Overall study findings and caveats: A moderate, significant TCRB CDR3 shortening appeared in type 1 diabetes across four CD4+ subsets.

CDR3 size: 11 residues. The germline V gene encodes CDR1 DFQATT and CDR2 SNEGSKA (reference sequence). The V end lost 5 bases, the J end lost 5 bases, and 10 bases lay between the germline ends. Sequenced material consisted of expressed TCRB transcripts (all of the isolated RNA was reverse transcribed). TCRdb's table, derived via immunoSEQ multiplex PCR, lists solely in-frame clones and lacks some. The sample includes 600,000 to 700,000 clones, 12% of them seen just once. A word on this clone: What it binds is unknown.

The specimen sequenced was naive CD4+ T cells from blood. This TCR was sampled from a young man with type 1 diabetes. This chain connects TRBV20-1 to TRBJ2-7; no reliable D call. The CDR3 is CSALTGNEQYF. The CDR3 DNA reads TGCAGTGCTTTGACGGGTAACGAGCAGTACTTC.